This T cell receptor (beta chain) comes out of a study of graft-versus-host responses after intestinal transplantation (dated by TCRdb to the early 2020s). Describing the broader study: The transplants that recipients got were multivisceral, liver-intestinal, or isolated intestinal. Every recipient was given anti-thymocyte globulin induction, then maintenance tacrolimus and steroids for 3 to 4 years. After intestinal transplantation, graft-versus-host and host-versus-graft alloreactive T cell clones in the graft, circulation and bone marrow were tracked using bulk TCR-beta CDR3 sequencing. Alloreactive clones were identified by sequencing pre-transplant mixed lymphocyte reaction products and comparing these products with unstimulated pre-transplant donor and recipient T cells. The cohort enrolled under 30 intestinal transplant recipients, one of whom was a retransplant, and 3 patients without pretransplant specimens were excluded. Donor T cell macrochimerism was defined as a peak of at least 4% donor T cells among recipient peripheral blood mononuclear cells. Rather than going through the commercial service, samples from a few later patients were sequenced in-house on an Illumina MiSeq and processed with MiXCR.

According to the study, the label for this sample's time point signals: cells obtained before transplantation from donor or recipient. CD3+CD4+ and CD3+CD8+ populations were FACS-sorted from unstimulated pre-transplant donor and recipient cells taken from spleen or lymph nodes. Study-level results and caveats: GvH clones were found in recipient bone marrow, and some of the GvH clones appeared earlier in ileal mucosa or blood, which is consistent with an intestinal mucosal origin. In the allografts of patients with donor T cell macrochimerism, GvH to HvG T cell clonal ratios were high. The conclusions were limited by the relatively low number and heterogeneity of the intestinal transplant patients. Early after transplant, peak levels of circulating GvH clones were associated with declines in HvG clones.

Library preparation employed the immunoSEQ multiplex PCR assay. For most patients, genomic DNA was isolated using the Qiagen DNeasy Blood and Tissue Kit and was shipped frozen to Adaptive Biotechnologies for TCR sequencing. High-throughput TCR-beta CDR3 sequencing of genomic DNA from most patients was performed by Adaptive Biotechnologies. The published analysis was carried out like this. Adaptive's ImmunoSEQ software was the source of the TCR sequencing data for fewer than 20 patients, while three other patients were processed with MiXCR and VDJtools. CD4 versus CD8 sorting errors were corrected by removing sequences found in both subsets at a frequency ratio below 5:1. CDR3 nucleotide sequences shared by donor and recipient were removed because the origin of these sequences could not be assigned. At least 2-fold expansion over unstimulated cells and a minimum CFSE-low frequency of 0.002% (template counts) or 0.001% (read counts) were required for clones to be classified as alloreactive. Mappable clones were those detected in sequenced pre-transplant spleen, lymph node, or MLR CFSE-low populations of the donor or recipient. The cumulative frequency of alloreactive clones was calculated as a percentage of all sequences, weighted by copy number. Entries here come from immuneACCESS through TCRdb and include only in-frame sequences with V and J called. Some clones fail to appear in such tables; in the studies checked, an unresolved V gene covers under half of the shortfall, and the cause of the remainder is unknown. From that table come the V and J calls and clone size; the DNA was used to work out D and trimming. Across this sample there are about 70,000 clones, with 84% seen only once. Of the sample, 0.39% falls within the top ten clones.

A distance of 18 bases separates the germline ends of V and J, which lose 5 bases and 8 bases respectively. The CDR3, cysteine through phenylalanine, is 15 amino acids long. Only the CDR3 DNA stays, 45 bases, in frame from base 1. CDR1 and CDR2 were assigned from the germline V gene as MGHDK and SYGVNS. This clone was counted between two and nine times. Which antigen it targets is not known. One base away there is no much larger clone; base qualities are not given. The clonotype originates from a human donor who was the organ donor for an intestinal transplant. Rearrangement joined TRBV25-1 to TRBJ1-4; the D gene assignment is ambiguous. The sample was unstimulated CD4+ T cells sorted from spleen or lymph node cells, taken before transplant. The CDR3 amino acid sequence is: CASSLPKGGGEKLFF. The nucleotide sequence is TGTGCCAGCAGTCTCCCCAAGGGCGGAGGAGAAAAACTGTTTTTT.